The rows below give T cell receptor beta chains drawn from one sample of a study of T cells in localized non-small cell lung cancer. The repertoire was sequenced with immunoSEQ multiplex PCR; TCRdb's copy has only in-frame clones and lacks some. The sample consists of roughly 30,000 clones, 91% of them appearing once. This specimen consisted of PBMCs, obtained before any cancer treatment. The receptors originated from a man aged 40 to 75 with stage II lung adenocarcinoma. The CDR3 runs from the conserved cysteine through the conserved F or W. D genes are given only for firm matches. Clone size is stated in some rows and not others, as once, few, many or a class when expanded.

DNA: TGTGCCAGCAGCCGCCCAGGGGGGGGGAAGATGAACACTGAAGCTTTCTTT
CDR3: CASSRPGGGKMNTEAFF
J: TRBJ1-1
V: TRBV7-9
D: TRBD1
size: once

DNA: TGTGCCAGCAGCCGACGACGGACACTTAACAATGAGCAGTTCTTC
CDR3: CASSRRRTLNNEQFF
J: TRBJ2-1
V: TRBV11-1
D: -
size: -

DNA: TGCAGCGTCTCATCCCAGGGGGCCCAAGCTTTCTTT
CDR3: CSVSSQGAQAFF
J: TRBJ1-1
V: TRBV29-1
D: TRBD1
size: -

DNA: TGTGCCAGCAGTATAGGGGACGGCAGAAACTACGAGCAGTACTTC
CDR3: CASSIGDGRNYEQYF
J: TRBJ2-7
V: TRBV13
D: -
size: -

DNA: TGTGCCTGGAGTTCATGGGGACAGGGGGCAGGCAATGAAGCTTTCTTT
CDR3: CAWSSWGQGAGNEAFF
J: TRBJ1-1
V: TRBV30
D: TRBD1
size: -

DNA: TGCGCCAGCAGCTTGGGGAACGTTAACACTGAAGCTTTCTTT
CDR3: CASSLGNVNTEAFF
J: TRBJ1-1
V: TRBV5-1
D: -
size: -

DNA: TGTGCCAGCAGCCCTGGTAACAACAATCAGCCCCAGCATTTT
CDR3: CASSPGNNNQPQHF
J: TRBJ1-5
V: TRBV9
D: -
size: -

DNA: TGTGCCAGCAGCCACCCCCGGGACAGGGGACCTCAGCCCCAGCATTTT
CDR3: CASSHPRDRGPQPQHF
J: TRBJ1-5
V: TRBV14
D: TRBD1
size: medium-sized

DNA: TGTGCCAGCAGCCGTGGGGGAGGGTACACTGAAGCTTTCTTT
CDR3: CASSRGGGYTEAFF
J: TRBJ1-1
V: TRBV14
D: -
size: -

DNA: TGTGCCAGCAGCCCGGGACAGGGGAACGAGCAGTACTTC
CDR3: CASSPGQGNEQYF
J: TRBJ2-7
V: TRBV13
D: TRBD1
size: once

DNA: TGTGCCAGCAGTTTATATGGGGATTCATATAGCAATCAGCCCCAGCATTTT
CDR3: CASSLYGDSYSNQPQHF
J: TRBJ1-5
V: TRBV27
D: -
size: -

DNA: TGTGCCAGCAGCTTGACTAGCGGGGACTCCTACGAGCAGTACTTC
CDR3: CASSLTSGDSYEQYF
J: TRBJ2-7
V: TRBV11-2
D: TRBD2
size: -

DNA: TGTGCCAGTAGTCCCCAGGGAGGAGAGACCCAGTACTTC
CDR3: CASSPQGGETQYF
J: TRBJ2-5
V: TRBV19
D: -
size: -

DNA: TGCAGCGTTGAGGCCAGGGGCTACTATGGCTACACCTTC
CDR3: CSVEARGYYGYTF
J: TRBJ1-2
V: TRBV29-1
D: -
size: -

DNA: TGCAGCGTTCAAGAAGGGAGGGAGACCCAGTACTTC
CDR3: CSVQEGRETQYF
J: TRBJ2-5
V: TRBV29-1
D: -
size: -

DNA: TGTGCCAGCAGTTCACTCTACGAGCAGTACTTC
CDR3: CASSSLYEQYF
J: TRBJ2-7
V: TRBV28
D: -
size: -

DNA: TGCGCCAGCAGTCAATGGACTAGCGGCCCCGAGCAGTACTTC
CDR3: CASSQWTSGPEQYF
J: TRBJ2-7
V: TRBV23-1
D: TRBD2
size: -

DNA: TGTGCCAGCAGCGTAGAAACAGCCAATGAGCAGTTCTTC
CDR3: CASSVETANEQFF
J: TRBJ2-1
V: TRBV9
D: -
size: -

DNA: TGTGCCAGCAGCCGACAGGGGACCACAAGCACAGATACGCAGTATTTT
CDR3: CASSRQGTTSTDTQYF
J: TRBJ2-3
V: TRBV7-3
D: TRBD1
size: -

DNA: TGTGCCAGTAGTAAACTAAAGGGACAGGGTTACGAGCAGTACTTC
CDR3: CASSKLKGQGYEQYF
J: TRBJ2-7
V: TRBV19
D: TRBD1
size: -

DNA: TGTGCCAGCAGCTTAGAGGGGTCGTCAGCGACTAGCTCCTACGAGCAGTACTTC
CDR3: CASSLEGSSATSSYEQYF
J: TRBJ2-7
V: TRBV7-2
D: -
size: -

DNA: TGTGCCAGCAGCTTAAGCCGGAATCAGCCCCAGCATTTT
CDR3: CASSLSRNQPQHF
J: TRBJ1-5
V: TRBV13
D: -
size: -

DNA: TGCGCCAGCAGCACCTTGGGGGCCAATGAGCAGTTCTTC
CDR3: CASSTLGANEQFF
J: TRBJ2-1
V: TRBV4-3
D: -
size: -

DNA: TGTGCCAGCAGCCCACAGATAACCGGGGAGCTGTTTTTT
CDR3: CASSPQITGELFF
J: TRBJ2-2
V: TRBV7-3
D: -
size: -

DNA: TGTGCTAGTGGTTTGACCCGGGGCAGCCGCTACACCTTC
CDR3: CASGLTRGSRYTF
J: TRBJ1-2
V: TRBV12-5
D: -
size: -

DNA: TGTGCCAGCAGTTTATTATCCCAGGGCGAGCAGTACTTC
CDR3: CASSLLSQGEQYF
J: TRBJ2-7
V: TRBV28
D: -
size: -

DNA: TGTGCCAGCAGCCTCCTACAGGGGGGCGGAGAGACCCAGTACTTC
CDR3: CASSLLQGGGETQYF
J: TRBJ2-5
V: TRBV11-2
D: TRBD1
size: -

DNA: TGTGCCAGCAGCTTAGTGGGACTAGCCCACGAGCAGTACTTC
CDR3: CASSLVGLAHEQYF
J: TRBJ2-7
V: TRBV7-9
D: TRBD2
size: -

DNA: TGTGCCATCAGTGAGTCGGGCAGCTATAGCAATCAGCCCCAGCATTTT
CDR3: CAISESGSYSNQPQHF
J: TRBJ1-5
V: TRBV10-3
D: -
size: -

DNA: TGCAGCGTTGCAGGGACAGGCCAAGAGACCCAGTACTTC
CDR3: CSVAGTGQETQYF
J: TRBJ2-5
V: TRBV29-1
D: TRBD1
size: -

DNA: TGTGCCAGCAGCAACCGGGGACACTCAGCGAACACCGGGGAGCTGTTTTTT
CDR3: CASSNRGHSANTGELFF
J: TRBJ2-2
V: TRBV5-4
D: -
size: -

DNA: TGTGCCAGCAGGAGGACTAGCATCAGCGAGCAGTACTTC
CDR3: CASRRTSISEQYF
J: TRBJ2-7
V: TRBV28
D: TRBD2
size: -

DNA: TGTGCCAGCAGCCAAGAAGGGACAGGGGGTGATGGCTACACCTTC
CDR3: CASSQEGTGGDGYTF
J: TRBJ1-2
V: TRBV4-2
D: TRBD1
size: -

DNA: TGTGCCAGCAGCAGGGGTAATGAAAAACTGTTTTTT
CDR3: CASSRGNEKLFF
J: TRBJ1-4
V: TRBV11-3
D: -
size: -

DNA: TGTGCCAGCACAAAACGGACAGGGCTGAACACTGAAGCTTTCTTT
CDR3: CASTKRTGLNTEAFF
J: TRBJ1-1
V: TRBV27
D: TRBD1
size: -

DNA: TGTGCCAGCACCGAAGCGGGCAAAAGGGATGGCTACACCTTC
CDR3: CASTEAGKRDGYTF
J: TRBJ1-2
V: TRBV7-2
D: -
size: few

DNA: TGTGCCAGCAGCCCTGTACAGCCTGGAAACACCATATATTTT
CDR3: CASSPVQPGNTIYF
J: TRBJ1-3
V: TRBV7-6
D: -
size: once

DNA: TGTGCCAGCAGCCAAGGAGGGAAATCTGAGCAGTTCTTC
CDR3: CASSQGGKSEQFF
J: TRBJ2-1
V: TRBV4-2
D: -
size: -

DNA: TGTGCCAGCATCTCAGGGGCGAGGGGCTACACCTTC
CDR3: CASISGARGYTF
J: TRBJ1-2
V: TRBV28
D: -
size: -

DNA: TGTGCCAGCAGAGCCTGGGACAGGGGCGCAACACGCTATGGCTACACCTTC
CDR3: CASRAWDRGATRYGYTF
J: TRBJ1-2
V: TRBV28
D: TRBD1
size: -

DNA: TGTGCCAGCTCACCATCGGTGAATCAGCCCCAGCATTTT
CDR3: CASSPSVNQPQHF
J: TRBJ1-5
V: TRBV18
D: -
size: -

DNA: TGTGCCAGCGGGTGGCGGGGAGGAAACACCATATATTTT
CDR3: CASGWRGGNTIYF
J: TRBJ1-3
V: TRBV28
D: -
size: -